A single sample is the source of the 15 T cell receptor beta chains below, sequenced in a study of blood T cells in healthy people across ages. A sample-barcoded 5' primer and a J-beta primer mix were used in a second PCR of about 7 to 12 cycles. TCRdb re-called the 5' RACE reads with MiXCR, one entry per CDR3 protein. Among roughly 730,000 distinct CDR3 sequences listed, roughly three fifths were seen once. Material: blood. The source is a man in his forties or fifties in good health.

V gene TRBV13 combines with J gene TRBJ2-3; D call uncertain. CDR3 length: 15 amino acids. The V end lost 0 bases, the J end lost 2 bases, and 9 bases lay between the germline ends. Per germline, CDR1 PRHDT and CDR2 FYEKMQ (reference sequence). The CDR3 DNA reads as TGTGCCAGCAGCTTAGGACTCCCCAACACAGATACGCAGTATTTT. Encoded protein: CASSLGLPNTDTQYF.

The chain recombines TRBV27 with TRBJ2-5; maybe TRBD2 (6 bases). TRBJ2-7 matches the DNA end more closely, so the J call is doubtful. Germline CDR1 reads MNHEY; CDR2 reads SMNVEV (reference sequence). The CDR3 is made up of 16 amino acids. The CDR3 DNA reads TGTGCCAGCAGTCCCGAAACCATCACTAGCAGCCACGAGCAGTACTTC. It encodes CASSPETITSSHEQYF.

The chain combines TRBV7-3 with TRBJ1-1, with 7 bases aligning to TRBD1. V dropped 5 bases and J dropped 2; count of bases not matched to a gene: 11. The CDR3 totals 16 residues. Germline V gives CDR1 SGHTA, CDR2 FQGTGA. The CDR3: CASSERGTVRNTEAFF. CDR3 nucleotides: TGTGCCAGCAGCGAACGAGGGACAGTCCGTAACACTGAAGCTTTCTTT.

The rearrangement uses TRBV4-3 and TRBJ1-1, with TRBD1 matching over 8 bases. Germline V lookup: CDR1 LGHNA, CDR2 YSLEER. V lost 7 bases and J lost 4; bases outside the gene matches: 5. The CDR3 consists of 13 residues. In DNA, the CDR3 is TGCGCCAGCACCCAGGGGGCGTGCACTGAAGCTTTCTTT. Its protein is CASTQGACTEAFF.

A few counts support this clonotype. This chain links TRBV12-3 or TRBV12-4 with TRBJ2-1, with 12 bases identical to TRBD2. The CDR3 loop spans 17 amino acids. The V and J ends lost 2 bases and 9 bases, in that order; junction bases with no gene match: 11. The CDR3 here is CASSLFPLAGGPGEQFF. Written as DNA, the CDR3 is TGTGCCAGCAGTTTATTTCCGCTAGCGGGAGGGCCGGGTGAGCAGTTCTTC.

The rearrangement links TRBV19 to TRBJ2-5; TRBD1 aligns across 7 bases. The trim removed 4 bases at V and 5 bases at J, leaving 10 bases unmatched. Germline lookup yields CDR1 LNHDA and CDR2 SQIVND (reference sequence). This CDR3 contains 15 residues. DNA for the CDR3: TGTGCCAGTAGTAGAGGGACAGATTTGCAGGAGACCCAGTACTTC. It codes for CASSRGTDLQETQYF.

J is TRBJ2-5 and V is TRBV9; tentatively, D is TRBD1 (5 bases). Per germline, CDR1 SGDLS and CDR2 YYNGEE. The V end was cut by 2 bases, the J end by 5 bases, with 10 bases between. The length of the CDR3 is 13 residues. CDR3 in DNA: TGTGCCAGCAGCGTGCAGGGTCTGGAGACCCAGTACTTC. Its protein product is CASSVQGLETQYF.

The chain employs TRBV12-3 or TRBV12-4 and TRBJ2-7, with TRBD2 matching over 7 bases. This CDR3 region has 17 residues. The V gene end was trimmed by 2 bases and the J gene end by 3 bases; junction bases not matched to a gene: 13. This CDR3 reads CASSLLPRRELDYEQYF. CDR3 in DNA: TGTGCCAGCAGTTTACTGCCTCGGCGGGAGTTGGACTACGAGCAGTACTTC.

The chain employs TRBV11-2 and TRBJ2-3; 7 bases agree with TRBD2. Germline CDR1 is SGHAT and CDR2 is FQNNGV. V shed 2 bases, J shed 2 bases, and the junction held 10 bases outside the gene matches. The CDR3 loop spans 17 amino acids. CDR3 protein: CASSLSKRGGFTDTQYF. CDR3 DNA: TGTGCCAGCAGCTTATCAAAGCGGGGTGGTTTCACAGATACGCAGTATTTT. Based on the CDR3 plus reference TRBV11-2 and TRBJ2-3, the full variable domain is EAGVAQSPRYKIIEKRQSVAFWCNPISGHATLYWYQQILGQGPKLLIQFQNNGVVDDSQLPKDRFSAERLKGVDSTLKIQPAKLEDSAVYLCASSLSKRGGFTDTQYFGPGTRLTVL.

The rearrangement joins TRBV15 to TRBJ2-5; D is possibly TRBD1 (6 bases). The CDR3 totals 15 residues. Germline CDR1 and CDR2: LNHNV and YYDKDF (reference sequence). V lost 5 bases and J 4 bases, leaving 17 bases between the germline ends. Here the CDR3 reads CATSPDGGAGETQYF. The CDR3 nucleotides are TGTGCCACCAGCCCCGATGGGGGCGCGGGAGAGACCCAGTACTTC.

The chain combines TRBV7-9 with TRBJ2-1; 8 bases align to TRBD2. The CDR3 runs 14 residues. Germline-derived CDR1 and CDR2 are SEHNR and FQNEAQ (reference sequence). With V trimmed by 6 bases and J by 14 bases, 15 bases remained unmatched. The DNA of the CDR3 is TGTGCCAGCAGAGATGGGGGGACTAGTCATCGCGAGTTCTTC. Its protein product is CASRDGGTSHREFF. Using reference TRBV7-9 and TRBJ2-1 for the parts outside the CDR3, the full variable domain is DTGVSQNPRHKITKRGQNVTFRCDPISEHNRLYWYRQTLGQGPEFLTYFQNEAQLEKSRLLSDRFSAERPKGSFSTLEIQRTEQGDSAMYLCASRDGGTSHREFFGPGTRLTVL.

This clonotype showed up just a few times. In DNA form, the CDR3 reads TGTGCCAGCAGGGTTCAGACAGCTTCCTATGGCTACACCTTC. Protein: CASRVQTASYGYTF. V is TRBV6-5 and J is TRBJ1-2; a weak D match, TRBD1 (5 bases). The V end lost 6 bases, the J end lost 4 bases, and 15 bases lay between the germline ends. Germline CDR1 reads MNHEY; CDR2 reads SVGAGI. This CDR3 region has 14 residues.

This clonotype was seen at least ten times. V usage is TRBV20-1 and J usage is TRBJ1-2, with 7 nucleotides matching TRBD1. Germline lookup yields CDR1 DFQATT and CDR2 SNEGSKA (reference sequence). The J segment lost 4 bases and the V segment lost 4 bases, leaving 15 bases of the junction unmatched. This CDR3 spans 16 amino acids. The CDR3 protein is CSAKGTARTGSYGYTF. The CDR3, as DNA: TGCAGTGCTAAGGGGACAGCTAGAACTGGGAGCTATGGCTACACCTTC.

For this clonotype: Its ends do not fully match the called genes, so a read error is possible. The V call is TRBV5-1, the J call TRBJ2-3, with 8 positions matching TRBD1. The CDR3 has 14 amino acids. CDR1 and CDR2 from the germline V gene are SGHRS and YFSETQ. CDR3 loop: CPSRPGQVTDTQYF. The CDR3, as DNA: TGCCCCAGCAGGCCGGGACAGGTCACAGATACGCAGTATTTT.

The chain uses TRBV7-2 and TRBJ2-3, with D possibly matching TRBD1 (6 bases). Germline values: CDR1 SGHTA, CDR2 FQGNSA. V was pared by 6 bases and J by 5 bases, with 9 bases between. CDR3 length equals 12 residues. CDR3 amino acids: CASRTQGDTQYF. CDR3 sequence (DNA): TGTGCCAGCAGAACACAGGGAGATACGCAGTATTTT.